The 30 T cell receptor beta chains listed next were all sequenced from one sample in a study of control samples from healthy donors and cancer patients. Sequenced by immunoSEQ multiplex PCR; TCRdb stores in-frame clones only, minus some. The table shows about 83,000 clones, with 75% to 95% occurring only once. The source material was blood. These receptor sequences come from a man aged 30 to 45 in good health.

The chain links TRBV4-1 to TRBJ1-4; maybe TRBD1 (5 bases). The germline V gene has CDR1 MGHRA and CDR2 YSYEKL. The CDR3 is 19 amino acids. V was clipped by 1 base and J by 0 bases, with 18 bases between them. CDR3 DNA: TGCGCCAGCAGCCAAGCAGGGATGGGAACGGTTGCAACTAATGAAAAACTGTTTTTT. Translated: CASSQAGMGTVATNEKLFF.

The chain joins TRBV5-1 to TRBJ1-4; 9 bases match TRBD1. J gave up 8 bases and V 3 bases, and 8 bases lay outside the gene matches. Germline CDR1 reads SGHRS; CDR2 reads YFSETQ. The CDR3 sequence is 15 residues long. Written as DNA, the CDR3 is TGCGCCAGCAGCTCGGGGGACAGGGACTGGGAAAAACTGTTTTTT. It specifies CASSSGDRDWEKLFF.

In DNA form, the CDR3 reads TGTGCCAGCAGTTCCCCCCGGGGGGTTAACTATGGCTACACCTTC. Translation gives CASSSPRGVNYGYTF. This rearrangement joins TRBV28 to TRBJ1-2; D might be TRBD1 (5 bases). Germline V gene lookup returns CDR1 MDHEN and CDR2 SYDVKM. The CDR3 is 15 residues long. V shed 4 bases and J shed 1 base, with 13 bases lying between them.

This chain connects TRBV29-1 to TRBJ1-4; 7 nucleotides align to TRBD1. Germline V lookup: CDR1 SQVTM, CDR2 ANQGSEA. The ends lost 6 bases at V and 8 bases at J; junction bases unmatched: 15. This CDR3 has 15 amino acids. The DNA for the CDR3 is TGCAGCGTCCTGACAGGGCCGGGAAGCTACGAAAAACTGTTTTTT. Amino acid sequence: CSVLTGPGSYEKLFF.

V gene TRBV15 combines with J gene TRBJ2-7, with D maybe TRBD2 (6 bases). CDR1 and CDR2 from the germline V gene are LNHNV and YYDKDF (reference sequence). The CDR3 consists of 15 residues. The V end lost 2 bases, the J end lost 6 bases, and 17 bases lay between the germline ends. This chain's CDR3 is CATSRSGPAVSEQYF. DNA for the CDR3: TGTGCCACCAGCAGAAGCGGGCCCGCGGTAAGCGAGCAGTACTTC.

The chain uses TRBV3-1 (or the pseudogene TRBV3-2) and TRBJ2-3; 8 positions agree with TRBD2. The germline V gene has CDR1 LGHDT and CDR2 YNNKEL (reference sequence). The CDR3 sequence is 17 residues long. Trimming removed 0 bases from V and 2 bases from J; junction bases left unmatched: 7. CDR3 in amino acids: CASSQDTSGGVTDTQYF. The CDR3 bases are TGTGCCAGCAGCCAAGATACTAGCGGTGGAGTCACAGATACGCAGTATTTT.

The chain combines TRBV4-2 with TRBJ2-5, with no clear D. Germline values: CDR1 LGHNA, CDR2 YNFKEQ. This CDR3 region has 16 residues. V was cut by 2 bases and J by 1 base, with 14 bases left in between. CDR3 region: CASSQTPTAFQETQYF. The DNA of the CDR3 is TGTGCCAGCAGCCAAACCCCCACCGCTTTCCAAGAGACCCAGTACTTC.

The CDR3 DNA sequence: TGTGCCTGGAGTTCGTCACAGGGGGCGGGTGAAGCTTTCTTT. This gives the protein CAWSSSQGAGEAFF. The rearrangement links TRBV30 to TRBJ1-1; 9 bases are shared with TRBD1. The V and J ends lost 2 bases and 7 bases, in that order; junction bases with no gene match: 8. Germline values: CDR1 GTSNPN, CDR2 SVGIG (reference sequence). The CDR3 loop spans 14 amino acids.

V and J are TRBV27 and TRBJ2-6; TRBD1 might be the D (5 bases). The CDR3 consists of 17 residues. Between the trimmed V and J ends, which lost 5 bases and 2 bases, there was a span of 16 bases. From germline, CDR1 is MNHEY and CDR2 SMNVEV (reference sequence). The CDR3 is CASSTPTPGTGANVLTF. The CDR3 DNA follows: TGTGCCAGCAGTACCCCTACGCCAGGGACTGGGGCCAACGTCCTGACTTTC.

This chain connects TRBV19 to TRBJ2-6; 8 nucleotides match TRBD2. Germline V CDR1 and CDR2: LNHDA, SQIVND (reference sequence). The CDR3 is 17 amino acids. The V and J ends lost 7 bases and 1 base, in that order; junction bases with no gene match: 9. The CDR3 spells CASNPSGYQSGANVLTF. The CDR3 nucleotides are TGTGCCAGTAATCCTAGCGGGTACCAGTCTGGGGCCAACGTCCTGACTTTC.

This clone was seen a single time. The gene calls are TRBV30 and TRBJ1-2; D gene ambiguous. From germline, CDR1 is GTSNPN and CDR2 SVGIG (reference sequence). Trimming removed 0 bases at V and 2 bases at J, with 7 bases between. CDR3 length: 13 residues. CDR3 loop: CAWSVGRNYGYTF. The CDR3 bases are TGTGCCTGGAGTGTGGGCCGAAACTATGGCTACACCTTC.

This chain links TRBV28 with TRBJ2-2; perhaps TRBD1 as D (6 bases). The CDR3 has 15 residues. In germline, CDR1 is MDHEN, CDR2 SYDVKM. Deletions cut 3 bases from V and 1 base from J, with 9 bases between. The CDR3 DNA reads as TGTGCCAGCAGTTTCCTACAGGGGAACACCGGGGAGCTGTTTTTT. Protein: CASSFLQGNTGELFF.

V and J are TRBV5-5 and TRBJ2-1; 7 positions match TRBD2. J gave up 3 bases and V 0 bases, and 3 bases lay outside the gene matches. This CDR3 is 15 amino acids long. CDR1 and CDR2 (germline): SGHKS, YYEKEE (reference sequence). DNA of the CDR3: TGTGCCAGCAGCTTGGGCGGGAGTGGCTACAATGAGCAGTTCTTC. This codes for CASSLGGSGYNEQFF.

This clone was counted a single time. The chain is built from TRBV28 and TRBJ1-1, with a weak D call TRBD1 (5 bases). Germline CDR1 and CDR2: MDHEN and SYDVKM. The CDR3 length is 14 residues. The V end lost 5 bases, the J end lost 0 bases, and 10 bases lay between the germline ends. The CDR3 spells CASSGGGMNTEAFF. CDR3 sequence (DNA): TGTGCCAGCAGTGGGGGGGGGATGAACACTGAAGCTTTCTTT. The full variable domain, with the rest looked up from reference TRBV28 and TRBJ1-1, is DVKVTQSSRYLVKRTGEKVFLECVQDMDHENMFWYRQDPGLGLRLIYFSYDVKMKEKGDIPEGYSVSREKKERFSLILESASTNQTSMYLCASSGGGMNTEAFFGQGTRLTVV.

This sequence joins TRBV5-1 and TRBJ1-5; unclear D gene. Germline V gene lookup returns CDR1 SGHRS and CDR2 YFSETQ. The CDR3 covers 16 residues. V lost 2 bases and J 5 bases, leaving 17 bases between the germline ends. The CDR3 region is CASSLPDIGRDQPQHF. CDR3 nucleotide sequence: TGCGCCAGCAGCTTACCTGACATTGGTAGGGATCAGCCCCAGCATTTT.

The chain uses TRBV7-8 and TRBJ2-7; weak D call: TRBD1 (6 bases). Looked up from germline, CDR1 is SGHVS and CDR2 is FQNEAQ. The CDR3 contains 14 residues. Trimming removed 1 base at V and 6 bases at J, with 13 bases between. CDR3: CASSLDTGLGEQYF. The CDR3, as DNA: TGTGCCAGCAGCTTAGATACAGGGCTAGGCGAGCAGTACTTC.

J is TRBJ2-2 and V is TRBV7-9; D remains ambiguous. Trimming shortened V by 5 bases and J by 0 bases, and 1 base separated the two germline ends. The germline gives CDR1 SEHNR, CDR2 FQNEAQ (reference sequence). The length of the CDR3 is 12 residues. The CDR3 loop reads CASSPNTGELFF. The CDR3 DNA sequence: TGTGCCAGCAGCCCGAACACCGGGGAGCTGTTTTTT.

This chain's CDR3 is CASSRPSGSSYEQYF. The DNA for the CDR3 is TGTGCCAGCAGCCGTCCTAGCGGGAGTTCCTACGAGCAGTACTTC. V gene TRBV7-9 combines with J gene TRBJ2-7, with 10 bases fitting TRBD2. Germline V lookup: CDR1 SEHNR, CDR2 FQNEAQ (reference sequence). Trimming cost V 5 bases and J 1 base; bases outside gene matches: 5. The CDR3 has 15 amino acids.

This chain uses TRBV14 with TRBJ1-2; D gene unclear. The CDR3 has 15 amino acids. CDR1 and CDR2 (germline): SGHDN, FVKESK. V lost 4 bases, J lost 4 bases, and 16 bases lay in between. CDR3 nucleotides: TGTGCCAGCAGCCCCCAAGCGATCGTGGGCTATGGCTACACCTTC. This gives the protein CASSPQAIVGYGYTF.

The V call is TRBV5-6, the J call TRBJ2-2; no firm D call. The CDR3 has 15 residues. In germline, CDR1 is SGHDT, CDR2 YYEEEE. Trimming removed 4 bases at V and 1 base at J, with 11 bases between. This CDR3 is CASSETRKNTGELFF. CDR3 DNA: TGTGCCAGCAGCGAGACGAGGAAGAACACCGGGGAGCTGTTTTTT. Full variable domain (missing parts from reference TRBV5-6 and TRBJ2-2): DAGVTQSPTHLIKTRGQQVTLRCSPKSGHDTVSWYQQALGQGPQFIFQYYEEEERQRGNFPDRFSGHQFPNYSSELNVNALLLGDSALYLCASSETRKNTGELFFGEGSRLTVL.

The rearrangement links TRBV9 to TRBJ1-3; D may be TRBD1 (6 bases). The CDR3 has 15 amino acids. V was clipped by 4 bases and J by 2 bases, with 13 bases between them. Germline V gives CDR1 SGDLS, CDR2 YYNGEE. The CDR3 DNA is TGTGCCAGCAGCCGAGACAGGACTGCTGGAAACACCATATATTTT. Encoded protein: CASSRDRTAGNTIYF.

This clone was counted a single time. CDR3 bases: TGCGCCAGCAGCTTGGGGACAGAAGGATCTGGAAACACCATATATTTT. It is translated as CASSLGTEGSGNTIYF. The chain joins TRBV5-1 to TRBJ1-3, with D perhaps TRBD1 (6 bases). The germline V and J ends were trimmed by 0 bases and 1 base, with 11 bases remaining between them. Per germline, CDR1 SGHRS and CDR2 YFSETQ. This CDR3 spans 16 amino acids.

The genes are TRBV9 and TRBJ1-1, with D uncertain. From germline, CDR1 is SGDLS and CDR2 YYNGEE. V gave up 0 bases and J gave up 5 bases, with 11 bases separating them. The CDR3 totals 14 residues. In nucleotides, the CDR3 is TGTGCCAGCAGCGTAGCAGAGGGCGGGACTGAAGCTTTCTTT. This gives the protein CASSVAEGGTEAFF. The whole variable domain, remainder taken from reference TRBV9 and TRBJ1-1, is DSGVTQTPKHLITATGQRVTLRCSPRSGDLSVYWYQQSLDQGLQFLIQYYNGEERAKGNILERFSAQQFPDLHSELNLSSLELGDSALYFCASSVAEGGTEAFFGQGTRLTVV.

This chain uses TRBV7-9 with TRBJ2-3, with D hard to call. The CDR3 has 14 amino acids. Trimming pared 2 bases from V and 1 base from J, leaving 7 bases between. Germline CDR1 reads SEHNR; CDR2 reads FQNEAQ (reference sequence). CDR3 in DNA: TGTGCCAGCAGCTTAAGCGCCGGCACAGATACGCAGTATTTT. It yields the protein CASSLSAGTDTQYF. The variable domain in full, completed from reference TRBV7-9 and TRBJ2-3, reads DTGVSQNPRHKITKRGQNVTFRCDPISEHNRLYWYRQTLGQGPEFLTYFQNEAQLEKSRLLSDRFSAERPKGSFSTLEIQRTEQGDSAMYLCASSLSAGTDTQYFGPGTRLTVL.

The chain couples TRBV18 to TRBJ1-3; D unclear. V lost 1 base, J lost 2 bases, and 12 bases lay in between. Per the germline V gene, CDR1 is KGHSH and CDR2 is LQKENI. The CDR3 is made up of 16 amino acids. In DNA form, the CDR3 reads TGTGCCAGCTCACCACTTCAAGACCTTGCTGGAAACACCATATATTTT. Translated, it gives CASSPLQDLAGNTIYF.

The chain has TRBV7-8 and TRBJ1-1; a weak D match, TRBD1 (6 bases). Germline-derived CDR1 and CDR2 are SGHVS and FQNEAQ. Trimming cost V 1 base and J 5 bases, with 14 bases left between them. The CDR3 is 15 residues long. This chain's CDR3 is CASSLVGGLGTEAFF. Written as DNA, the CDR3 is TGTGCCAGCAGCTTAGTAGGGGGGCTGGGGACTGAAGCTTTCTTT. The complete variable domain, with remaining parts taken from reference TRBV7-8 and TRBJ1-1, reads GAGVSQSPRYKVAKRGQDVALRCDPISGHVSLFWYQQALGQGPEFLTYFQNEAQLDKSGLPSDRFFAERPEGSVSTLKIQRTQQEDSAVYLCASSLVGGLGTEAFFGQGTRLTVV.

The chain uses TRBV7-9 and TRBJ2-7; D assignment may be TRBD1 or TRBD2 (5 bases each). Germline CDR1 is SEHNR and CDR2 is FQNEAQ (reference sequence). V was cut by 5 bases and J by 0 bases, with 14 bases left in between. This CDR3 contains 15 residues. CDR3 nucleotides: TGTGCCAGCAGCCTCGGGGCGGCACTCTCCTACGAGCAGTACTTC. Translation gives CASSLGAALSYEQYF.

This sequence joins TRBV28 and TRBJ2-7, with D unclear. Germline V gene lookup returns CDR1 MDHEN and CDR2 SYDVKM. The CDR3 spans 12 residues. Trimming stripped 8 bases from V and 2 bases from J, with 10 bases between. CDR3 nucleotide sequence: TGTGCCAGCGGTCACGACCCCTACGAGCAGTACTTC. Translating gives CASGHDPYEQYF.

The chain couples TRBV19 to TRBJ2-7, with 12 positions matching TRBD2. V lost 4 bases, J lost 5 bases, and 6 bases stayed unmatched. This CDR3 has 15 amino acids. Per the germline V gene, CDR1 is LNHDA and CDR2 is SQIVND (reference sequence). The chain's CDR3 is CASSTSGRGADEQYF. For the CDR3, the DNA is TGTGCCAGTAGTACTAGCGGGAGGGGCGCCGACGAGCAGTACTTC.

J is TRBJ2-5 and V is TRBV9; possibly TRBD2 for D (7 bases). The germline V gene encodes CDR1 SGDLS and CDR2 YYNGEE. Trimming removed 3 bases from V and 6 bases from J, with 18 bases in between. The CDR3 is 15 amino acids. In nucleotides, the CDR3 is TGTGCCAGCAGCGCTGGCCCGGGGGGCCACCAGACCCAGTACTTC. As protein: CASSAGPGGHQTQYF.